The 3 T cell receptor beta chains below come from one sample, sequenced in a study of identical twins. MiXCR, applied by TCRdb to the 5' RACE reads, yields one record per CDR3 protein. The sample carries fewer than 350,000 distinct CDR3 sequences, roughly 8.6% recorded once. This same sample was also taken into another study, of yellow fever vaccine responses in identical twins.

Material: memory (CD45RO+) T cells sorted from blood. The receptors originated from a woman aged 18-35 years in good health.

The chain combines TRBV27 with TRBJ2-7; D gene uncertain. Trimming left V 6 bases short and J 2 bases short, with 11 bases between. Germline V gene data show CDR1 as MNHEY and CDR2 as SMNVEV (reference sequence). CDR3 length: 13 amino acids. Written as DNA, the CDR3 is TGTGCCAGCAGAGTTTCGGAAACCTACGAGCAGTACTTC. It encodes CASRVSETYEQYF.

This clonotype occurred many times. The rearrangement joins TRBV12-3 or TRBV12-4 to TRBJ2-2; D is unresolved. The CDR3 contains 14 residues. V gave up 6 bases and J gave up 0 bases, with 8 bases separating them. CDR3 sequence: CASRTAANTGELFF. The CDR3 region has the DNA TGTGCCAGCAGAACCGCGGCGAACACCGGGGAGCTGTTTTTT.

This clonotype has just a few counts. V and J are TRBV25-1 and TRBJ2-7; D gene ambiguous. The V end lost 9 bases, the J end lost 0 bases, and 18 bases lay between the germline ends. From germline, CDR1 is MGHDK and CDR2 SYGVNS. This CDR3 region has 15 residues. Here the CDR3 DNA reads TGTGCCAGTTCGACTGCTGGCAGGAGCTCCTACGAGCAGTACTTC. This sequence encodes CASSTAGRSSYEQYF.